Listed below are T cell receptor beta chains from one sample, sequenced in a study of T cell changes during pregnancy in multiple sclerosis. The assay was immunoSEQ multiplex PCR, and TCRdb's table has in-frame clones only and misses some. The sample shows tens of thousands of clones, roughly 93% of them seen only once. The sequences come from peripheral blood, collected after pregnancy. All receptors come from a female donor with multiple sclerosis, enrolled in a pregnancy study. CDR3s include the opening cysteine and the closing phenylalanine or tryptophan. The D gene is left open where the match is weak. The listing skips clone size in some rows; elsewhere it reads once, few, many or a size class.

NA,TRBD1,TRBJ2-6,TRBV27,TGTGCCAGCACCTCGGGACAGGGGGCGCCCGGGGCCAACGTCCTGACTTTC,CASTSGQGAPGANVLTF
NA,TRBD1,TRBJ1-1,TRBV7-9,TGTGCCAGCAGCTTCGGGACAGCATCGAACACTGAAGCTTTCTTT,CASSFGTASNTEAFF
NA,NA,TRBJ2-7,TRBV5-6,TGTGCCAGCAGCTTTCGGGACTACGAGCAGTACTTC,CASSFRDYEQYF
NA,NA,TRBJ2-3,TRBV7-9,TGTGCCAGCAGCAGGCCCGGGGGTAGCGGAACTAGCACAGATACGCAGTATTTT,CASSRPGGSGTSTDTQYF
NA,NA,TRBJ2-3,TRBV11-2,TGTGCCATACATAATGCGGGCCCGTACCCCGCAGATACGCAGTATTTT,CAIHNAGPYPADTQYF
NA,TRBD2,TRBJ2-7,TRBV9,TGTGCCAGCAGCCCCTCCGGGGCTAGCGGGGGGGTTAGCGAGCAGTACTTC,CASSPSGASGGVSEQYF
NA,TRBD2,TRBJ2-7,TRBV18,TGTGCCAGCTCACCAAAATCGGCGGGAGGGTCCTACGAGCAGTACTTC,CASSPKSAGGSYEQYF
NA,TRBD1,TRBJ2-7,TRBV18,TGTGCCAGCTCAAAGACAGGGAGCGAGCAGTACTTC,CASSKTGSEQYF
once,TRBD1,TRBJ2-1,TRBV28,TGTGCCAGCAGTGGACAAGGGACAGGGGAGAGGAATGAGCAGTTCTTC,CASSGQGTGERNEQFF
NA,NA,TRBJ1-2,TRBV30,TGTGCCTGGAGTGTACCGGAGACAGACAATGGCTACACCTTC,CAWSVPETDNGYTF
NA,TRBD2,TRBJ2-7,TRBV11-3,TGTGCCAGCAGCTTAGCTAGCGGGTACGAGCAGTACTTC,CASSLASGYEQYF
NA,TRBD1,TRBJ1-1,TRBV6-5,TGTGCCAGCAGCCTAGACAGGGGGCGGGACACTGAAGCTTTCTTT,CASSLDRGRDTEAFF
NA,NA,TRBJ2-3,TRBV29-1,TGCAGCGTTGAAGATCTTCATGGTCTGAGAACAGATACGCAGTATTTT,CSVEDLHGLRTDTQYF
NA,TRBD2,TRBJ2-7,TRBV4-3,TGCGCCAGCAGTCCCGCTAGCGGGTTTGGGGACTACGAGCAGTACTTC,CASSPASGFGDYEQYF
NA,NA,TRBJ2-1,TRBV2,TGTGCCAGCAGTGATAACGGGATCAGCGATGAGCAGTTCTTC,CASSDNGISDEQFF
NA,NA,TRBJ1-2,TRBV19,TGTGCCAGTACCCCGGACATATCCTATGGCTACACCTTC,CASTPDISYGYTF
NA,NA,TRBJ2-2,TRBV4-3,TGCGCCAGCAGCCTTATAAACACCGGGGAGCTGTTTTTT,CASSLINTGELFF
NA,NA,TRBJ2-7,TRBV5-4,TGTGCCAGCAGCTTGGGAGGCGCGGAGCAGTACTTC,CASSLGGAEQYF
NA,NA,TRBJ2-7,TRBV7-9,TGTGCCAGCAGCGGCAGACAGGACTACGAGCAGTACTTC,CASSGRQDYEQYF
NA,TRBD2,TRBJ2-4,TRBV5-4,TGTGCCAGCAGCACTAGGACTAGCCCCGACAAAAACATTCAGTACTTC,CASSTRTSPDKNIQYF
few,TRBD1,TRBJ2-7,TRBV5-1,TGCGCCAGCGGTGTGGTACAGGGGGCAGGCGAGCAGTACTTC,CASGVVQGAGEQYF
NA,TRBD2,TRBJ2-7,TRBV4-2,TGTGCCAGCAGCGACACGGAGCGGGACGGCTCCTACGAGCAGTACTTC,CASSDTERDGSYEQYF
once,NA,TRBJ1-1,TRBV6-6,TGTGCCAGCAGTCCCCCTGGGGAGACGAACACTGAAGCTTTCTTT,CASSPPGETNTEAFF
NA,NA,TRBJ2-5,TRBV21-1,TGTGCCAGCAGCAAAGAGCTAGCGGGAAAGGGAGAGACCCAGTACTTC,CASSKELAGKGETQYF
few,NA,TRBJ1-1,TRBV21-1,TGTGCCAGTACCTTCGACAGGCTGAACACTGAAGCTTTCTTT,CASTFDRLNTEAFF
NA,NA,TRBJ1-1,TRBV7-9,TGTGCCAGCAGCCCCAATCGAGGGCGAGGGACTGAAGCTTTCTTT,CASSPNRGRGTEAFF
NA,TRBD1,TRBJ2-7,TRBV6-1,TGTGCCAGCAGTGAAAACAGGGGGCCAGACGAGCAGTACTTC,CASSENRGPDEQYF
NA,TRBD1,TRBJ2-7,TRBV7-2,TGTGCCAGCAGCTCCTCCGGGACAGGGATGTACGAGCAGTACTTC,CASSSSGTGMYEQYF
NA,NA,TRBJ1-5,TRBV27,TGTGCCAGCAGTTCCACCCAGGGGTTACAGCCCCAGCATTTT,CASSSTQGLQPQHF
NA,TRBD2,TRBJ2-5,TRBV6-1,TGTGCCAGCAGTGAAGCCCGCGGGAGTTTGAAGACCCAGTACTTC,CASSEARGSLKTQYF
NA,TRBD1,TRBJ1-2,TRBV5-1,TGCGCCAGCAGTCTGACAGGGGACGTAAACTATGGCTACACCTTC,CASSLTGDVNYGYTF
NA,TRBD1,TRBJ1-3,TRBV5-1,TGCGCCAGCAGCTACAGCTCCGGGACAGCTGGTTTTGGAAACACCATATATTTT,CASSYSSGTAGFGNTIYF
NA,TRBD2,TRBJ2-1,TRBV7-9,TGTGCCAGCAGCCCACCGGGACTAGCGGGACCAGTTGAGCAGTTCTTC,CASSPPGLAGPVEQFF
NA,TRBD1,TRBJ2-5,TRBV7-6,TGTGCCAGCAGCTCGGGGACAGCCGACCAAGAGACCCAGTACTTC,CASSSGTADQETQYF
few,TRBD2,TRBJ2-2,TRBV6-4,TGTGCCAGCAGTGGACTAGCGGGAGGGCCGACTTTCGCCGGGGAGCTGTTTTTT,CASSGLAGGPTFAGELFF
NA,TRBD2,TRBJ2-3,TRBV11-3,TGTGCCAGCAGCTGGAGTAGCGGGTCAGATACGCAGTATTTT,CASSWSSGSDTQYF
NA,NA,TRBJ1-1,TRBV5-4,TGTGCCAGCAGCTCCACAGGGAGAAACACTGAAGCTTTCTTT,CASSSTGRNTEAFF
NA,TRBD1,TRBJ1-5,TRBV28,TGTGCCAGCAGAGAACGGGACAGGGGCCAAAATCAGCCCCAGCATTTT,CASRERDRGQNQPQHF
once,TRBD2,TRBJ2-7,TRBV5-4,TGTGCCAGCAGCTGGGGGACTAGCTCCGAGCAGTACTTC,CASSWGTSSEQYF
NA,NA,TRBJ2-1,TRBV27,TGTGCCAGCAGTCCCGTTGGAGGGGCATACAATGAGCAGTTCTTC,CASSPVGGAYNEQFF
NA,NA,TRBJ2-3,TRBV6-7,TGTGCCAGCAGCGGGCCACGCGAGCGACACTGGGAGGATACGCAGTATTTT,CASSGPRERHWEDTQYF
NA,TRBD2,TRBJ2-1,TRBV5-1,TGCGCCAGCAGCTTGACGCCGGGACTAGAAAACAATGAGCAGTTCTTC,CASSLTPGLENNEQFF
NA,NA,TRBJ2-1,TRBV6-6,TGTGCCAGCAGTTCTTTAGACTTCATTAGGAATGAGCAGTTCTTC,CASSSLDFIRNEQFF
NA,NA,TRBJ1-1,TRBV7-2,TGTGCCAGCAGCTTCCTCACTGAAGCTTTCTTT,CASSFLTEAFF
NA,NA,TRBJ2-3,TRBV7-9,TGTGCCAGCAGCTCGAGGGTTCCGGACTCTTACACAGATACGCAGTATTTT,CASSSRVPDSYTDTQYF
NA,NA,TRBJ2-2,TRBV30,TGTGCCTGGAGTGTAAAGCATAGGAACACCGGGGAGCTGTTTTTT,CAWSVKHRNTGELFF
NA,TRBD1,TRBJ2-7,TRBV7-9,TGTGCCAGCAGCCCGACAGGGTCGACCGAGCAGTACTTC,CASSPTGSTEQYF
NA,NA,TRBJ2-5,TRBV29-1,TGCAGCGTTGATCTAGGCCAAGAGACCCAGTACTTC,CSVDLGQETQYF
NA,NA,TRBJ2-2,TRBV28,TGTGCCAGCAGTTCAGGGCAGGGTGTCACCGGGGAGCTGTTTTTT,CASSSGQGVTGELFF
NA,NA,TRBJ1-4,TRBV4-3,TGCGCCAGCAGCCAACAGACAACAACTAATGAAAAACTGTTTTTT,CASSQQTTTNEKLFF
once,NA,TRBJ1-5,TRBV7-6,TGTGCCAGCAGCCCAGAGGTGGAGGGCCAGCCCCAGCATTTT,CASSPEVEGQPQHF
NA,NA,TRBJ1-5,TRBV7-2,TGTGCCAGCAGCTTAGGGGCCCTCGGTCAGCCCCAGCATTTT,CASSLGALGQPQHF